These 8 T cell receptor beta chains were sequenced from one sample in a study of T cell responses to AZD1222 COVID-19 vaccine. The data were produced by immunoSEQ multiplex PCR, yet TCRdb's version contains in-frame clones alone and is incomplete. The data show under 200,000 clones, about 93% seen once. Sample: peripheral blood, taken on day 0 of AZD1222 vaccination. The receptors here all came from an adult in good health.

V usage is TRBV5-8 and J usage is TRBJ1-5, with 7 bases identical to TRBD1. Germline assignment: CDR1 SGHTS and CDR2 YDEGEE. Unmatched junction bases numbered 3, after V lost 3 bases and J lost 0 bases. This CDR3 region has 15 residues. CDR3 amino acids: CASSSGQASNQPQHF. The CDR3 coding sequence is TGTGCCAGCAGCTCAGGACAGGCTAGCAATCAGCCCCAGCATTTT.

The chain recombines TRBV12-3 or TRBV12-4 with TRBJ2-7; TRBD2 agrees at 7 bases. There are 13 residues in the CDR3. The V and J ends lost 6 bases and 1 base, in that order; junction bases with no gene match: 3. The CDR3: CASSPGGSYEQYF. CDR3 sequence (DNA): TGTGCCAGCAGCCCCGGGGGGTCCTACGAGCAGTACTTC.

The chain couples TRBV5-1 to TRBJ2-1; 8 nucleotides agree with TRBD2. The CDR3 consists of 12 residues. V gave up 6 bases and J gave up 6 bases; unmatched junction bases: 2. Germline V gene data show CDR1 as SGHRS and CDR2 as YFSETQ. CDR3 DNA sequence: TGCGCCAGCACCCTAGCGGGCAATGAGCAGTTCTTC. Protein sequence: CASTLAGNEQFF.

The chain couples TRBV5-1 to TRBJ2-5; D ambiguous. The CDR3 has 12 residues. The V gene lost 4 bases and the J gene lost 2 bases, with 6 bases spanning the gap. From germline, CDR1 is SGHRS and CDR2 YFSETQ. CDR3 nucleotide sequence: TGCGCCAGCAGCGAAAATCAAGAGACCCAGTACTTC. It codes for CASSENQETQYF.

This sequence joins TRBV7-6 and TRBJ2-7; 11 positions agree with TRBD2. CDR3 length: 15 residues. V was pared by 0 bases and J by 6 bases, with 4 bases of the junction left unmatched. Germline V gives CDR1 SGHVS, CDR2 FNYEAQ. Here the CDR3 DNA reads TGTGCCAGCAGCTTAGCGACTAGCGGGATCGGCGAGCAGTACTTC. Protein: CASSLATSGIGEQYF.

The chain uses TRBV2 and TRBJ1-5; 8 nucleotides line up with TRBD1. This CDR3 comprises 16 residues. Germline values: CDR1 SNHLY, CDR2 FYNNEI. Losses at the gene ends were 9 bases for V and 0 bases for J; bases not matched to a gene: 10. The CDR3 protein is CARGGRGPNSNQPQHF. CDR3 nucleotide sequence: TGTGCCAGGGGGGGCAGGGGGCCTAATAGCAATCAGCCCCAGCATTTT.

The chain employs TRBV3-1 (or the pseudogene TRBV3-2) and TRBJ2-1; 9 nucleotides line up with TRBD2. Trimming cost V 1 base and J 0 bases; bases outside gene matches: 19. The CDR3 sequence is 22 residues long. Germline assignment: CDR1 LGHDT and CDR2 YNNKEL (reference sequence). CDR3 DNA sequence: TGTGCCAGCAGCCAAGGCCCTGGCGGGAGGGTTGAAAGGGATACCTCCTACAATGAGCAGTTCTTC. It yields the protein CASSQGPGGRVERDTSYNEQFF.

The chain is built from TRBV16 and TRBJ2-2; D gene unclear. The CDR3 runs to 17 residues. Trimming took off 0 bases at V and 1 base at J, with 12 bases between the two ends. Germline values: CDR1 KGHSY, CDR2 FQNENV. The CDR3 bases are TGTGCCAGCAGCCAATCACTCACAAGGGAGAACACCGGGGAGCTGTTTTTT. It translates to CASSQSLTRENTGELFF.